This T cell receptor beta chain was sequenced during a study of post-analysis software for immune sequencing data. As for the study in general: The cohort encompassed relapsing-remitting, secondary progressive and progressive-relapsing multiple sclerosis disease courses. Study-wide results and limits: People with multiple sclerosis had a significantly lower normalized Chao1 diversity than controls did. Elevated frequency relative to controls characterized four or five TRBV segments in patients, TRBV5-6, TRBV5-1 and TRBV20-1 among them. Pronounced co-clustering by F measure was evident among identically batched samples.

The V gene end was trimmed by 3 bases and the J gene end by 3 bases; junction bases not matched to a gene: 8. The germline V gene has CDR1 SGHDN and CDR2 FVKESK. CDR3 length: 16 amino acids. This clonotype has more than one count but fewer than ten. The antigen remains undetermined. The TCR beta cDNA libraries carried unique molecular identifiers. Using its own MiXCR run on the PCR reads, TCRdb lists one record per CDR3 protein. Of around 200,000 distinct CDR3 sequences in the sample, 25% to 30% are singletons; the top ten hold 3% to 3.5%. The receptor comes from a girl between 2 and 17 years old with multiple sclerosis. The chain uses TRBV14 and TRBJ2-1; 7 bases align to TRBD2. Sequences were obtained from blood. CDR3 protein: CASSQAGTTYYNEQFF. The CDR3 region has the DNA TGTGCCAGCAGCCAGGCCGGGACTACCTACTACAATGAGCAGTTCTTC.